This T cell receptor (beta chain) originates from a study of blood T cells in healthy people across ages. Study-wide results and caveats: Per million T cells, TCR beta diversity dropped about linearly as age rose.

This clonotype was counted many times. No antigen is known for it. It was with a sample-barcoded 5' primer and a J-beta primer mix that a second PCR of roughly 6 to 12 cycles was run. TCRdb independently ran MiXCR on the 5' RACE reads; one entry per CDR3 protein. The table has around 320,000 distinct CDR3 sequences, 25% to 30% seen once. Healthy individuals of Caucasian origin from Russia, aged roughly 6 to 95, served as donors. V dropped 6 bases and J dropped 2 bases, with 1 base sitting between them. In germline, CDR1 is SNHLY, CDR2 FYNNEI. The CDR3 is made up of 10 amino acids. This rearrangement joins TRBV2 to TRBJ2-5; D is undetermined. Sequencing input: blood. The receptor comes from a woman in her seventies in good health. DNA of the CDR3: TGTGCCAGCAGGCAAGAGACCCAGTACTTC. Translating gives CASRQETQYF.